Listed here are 32 T cell receptor beta chains from one sample, sequenced in a study of T cell changes during pregnancy in multiple sclerosis. Clones were sequenced by immunoSEQ multiplex PCR, and TCRdb holds only the in-frame ones, with some missing. The repertoire holds about 61,000 clones, with over 80% as singletons. The input for sequencing was peripheral blood, taken in the first trimester of pregnancy. The receptors come from a female donor in good health, enrolled as a control in a pregnancy study.

This chain joins TRBV7-2 and TRBJ1-5; 7 bases fit TRBD1. This CDR3 is built from 12 residues. Trimming took 6 bases from V and 6 from J; bases not matched to a gene: 2. Germline CDR1 SGHTA, CDR2 FQGNSA. As DNA, the CDR3 is TGTGCCAGCAGTCCAGGGGGTCAGCCCCAGCATTTT. Translating it yields CASSPGGQPQHF. Variable domain in full (rest from reference TRBV7-2 and TRBJ1-5): GAGVSQSPSNKVTEKGKDVELRCDPISGHTALYWYRQSLGQGLEFLIYFQGNSAPDKSGLPSDRFSAERTGGSVSTLTIQRTQQEDSAVYLCASSPGGQPQHFGDGTRLSIL.

The chain combines TRBV7-2 with TRBJ1-2; tentatively, D is TRBD1 (6 bases). Germline CDR1 SGHTA, CDR2 FQGNSA. The CDR3 spans 15 residues. V lost 1 base, J lost 4 bases, and 13 bases lay in between. The CDR3 sequence is CASSLGGQGSYGYTF. The DNA for the CDR3 is TGTGCCAGCAGCTTAGGTGGGCAGGGGAGCTATGGCTACACCTTC.

V usage is TRBV30 and J usage is TRBJ1-3; 8 nucleotides line up with TRBD1. The germline V gene encodes CDR1 GTSNPN and CDR2 SVGIG (reference sequence). V dropped 0 bases and J dropped 1; count of bases not matched to a gene: 11. CDR3 length equals 18 residues. The CDR3, as DNA: TGTGCCTGGAGTGTACTCGGCAGGGGGCGACAATCTGGAAACACCATATATTTT. As protein: CAWSVLGRGRQSGNTIYF.

The V and J genes are TRBV9 and TRBJ2-3; D is unresolved. Germline CDR1 reads SGDLS; CDR2 reads YYNGEE. This CDR3 has 14 amino acids. Trimming left V 4 bases short and J 4 bases short, with 13 bases between. The CDR3 DNA reads TGTGCCAGCAGCCCCCTGCGCGTCGCAGATACGCAGTATTTT. It specifies CASSPLRVADTQYF.

The chain joins TRBV9 to TRBJ2-7; weak D call: TRBD2 (7 bases). Germline CDR1 and CDR2: SGDLS and YYNGEE. CDR3 length: 15 amino acids. Deletions cut 0 bases from V and 3 bases from J, with 13 bases between. In nucleotides, the CDR3 is TGTGCCAGCAGCGTAGTGGGGGGGGCCTTCTACGAGCAGTACTTC. Residues: CASSVVGGAFYEQYF.

The V and J genes are TRBV5-1 and TRBJ1-2; 8 bases fit TRBD1. The CDR3 is 12 residues long. Per the germline V gene, CDR1 is SGHRS and CDR2 is YFSETQ. The V gene end was trimmed by 4 bases and the J gene end by 6 bases; junction bases not matched to a gene: 2. Written as DNA, the CDR3 is TGCGCCAGCAGCCCAGGGGGCGATGGCTACACCTTC. Its translation is CASSPGGDGYTF.

The chain links TRBV4-1 to TRBJ1-5; TRBD1 might be the D (6 bases). Trimming pared 4 bases from V and 4 bases from J, leaving 23 bases between. The CDR3 sequence is 18 residues long. From germline, CDR1 is MGHRA and CDR2 YSYEKL. The CDR3 region has the DNA TGCGCCAGCAGCCGACTCCTCCGGGACGGGGGGCAAAATCAGCCCCAGCATTTT. Protein product: CASSRLLRDGGQNQPQHF.

The V and J genes are TRBV6-4 and TRBJ2-3; TRBD2 agrees at 9 bases. The V segment lost 8 bases and the J segment 2 bases; nucleotides outside the gene matches: 14. CDR1 and CDR2 from the germline V gene are MRHNA and SNTAGT. There are 17 residues in the CDR3. CDR3 DNA: TGTGCCAGCCGCCCTGACGCGGGGGGGCGAGACACAGATACGCAGTATTTT. Encoded protein: CASRPDAGGRDTDTQYF.

The chain combines TRBV30 with TRBJ2-1; 9 bases align to TRBD1. CDR3 length equals 14 residues. CDR1 GTSNPN and CDR2 SVGIG come from the germline V gene (reference sequence). Trimming took 3 bases from V and 8 from J; bases not matched to a gene: 8. The CDR3 here is CAWSYGQGSHEQFF. The DNA of the CDR3 is TGTGCCTGGAGCTATGGACAGGGGAGTCATGAGCAGTTCTTC.

The V call is TRBV9, the J call TRBJ1-1, with D possibly TRBD1 on 5 matching bases. The germline CDR1 and CDR2 sequences are SGDLS and YYNGEE. The CDR3 runs 15 residues. V lost 0 bases and J lost 1, with 10 bases in between. The CDR3 DNA is TGTGCCAGCAGCGTAGGTCTTCAGGGGAACACTGAAGCTTTCTTT. Its translation: CASSVGLQGNTEAFF. Together with reference TRBV9 and TRBJ1-1, the CDR3 gives the full variable domain: DSGVTQTPKHLITATGQRVTLRCSPRSGDLSVYWYQQSLDQGLQFLIQYYNGEERAKGNILERFSAQQFPDLHSELNLSSLELGDSALYFCASSVGLQGNTEAFFGQGTRLTVV.

The CDR3 loop reads CAAHRDSSGNTIYF. CDR3 DNA: TGTGCCGCGCACCGGGACAGTTCTGGAAACACCATATATTTT. The J gene is TRBJ1-3, the V gene TRBV30; TRBD1 agrees at 7 bases. The CDR3 is 14 residues long. With V trimmed by 8 bases and J by 1 base, 8 bases remained unmatched. CDR1 and CDR2 (germline): GTSNPN, SVGIG (reference sequence). Combining the CDR3 with reference TRBV30 and TRBJ1-3 gives the whole variable domain SQTIHQWPATLVQPVGSPLSLECTVEGTSNPNLYWYRQAAGRGLQLLFYSVGIGQISSEVPQNLSASRPQDRQFILSSKKLLLSDSGFYLCAAHRDSSGNTIYFGEGSWLTVV.

This chain uses TRBV9 with TRBJ2-5; D perhaps matches TRBD2 (7 bases). The CDR3 runs to 16 residues. Trimming stripped 0 bases from V and 4 bases from J, with 16 bases between. CDR1 and CDR2 (germline): SGDLS, YYNGEE. The chain's CDR3 is CASSVGVRGLRETQYF. The CDR3 DNA reads TGTGCCAGCAGCGTAGGGGTGCGGGGGCTAAGAGAGACCCAGTACTTC.

This clone was counted once. J is TRBJ1-4 and V is TRBV7-8; 7 nucleotides line up with TRBD1. Per germline, CDR1 SGHVS and CDR2 FQNEAQ. The CDR3 is made up of 14 amino acids. The V segment lost 4 bases and the J segment 4 bases; nucleotides outside the gene matches: 3. The CDR3 sequence: CASSSTGYNEKLFF. For the CDR3, the DNA is TGTGCCAGCAGCTCGACAGGGTATAATGAAAAACTGTTTTTT.

This clone was detected only once. CDR3 coding DNA: TGTGCCAGCAGTTCACAGGCACGTAATAGCAATCAGCCCCAGCATTTT. This encodes CASSSQARNSNQPQHF. The chain carries TRBV27 and TRBJ1-5; D is perhaps TRBD1 (5 bases). Germline V gene lookup returns CDR1 MNHEY and CDR2 SMNVEV (reference sequence). V lost 4 bases and J lost 0, with 13 bases in between. The CDR3 runs 16 residues.

The CDR3 here is CASSPRGGQPEFF. The CDR3 nucleotides read TGTGCCAGCAGTCCACGGGGGGGCCAACCGGAGTTCTTC. The chain uses TRBV27 and TRBJ2-1; 8 nucleotides match TRBD2. The CDR3 is made up of 13 amino acids. Germline loops: CDR1 MNHEY, CDR2 SMNVEV (reference sequence). After removal of 5 bases from V and 14 bases from J, the junction contained 11 bases not matched to a gene.

The chain employs TRBV9 and TRBJ2-7; D remains unclear. Germline V lookup: CDR1 SGDLS, CDR2 YYNGEE. The V and J ends lost 0 bases and 6 bases respectively, with 10 bases between them. CDR3 length: 13 residues. The CDR3 loop reads CASSVGGAREQYF. CDR3 nucleotide sequence: TGTGCCAGCAGCGTAGGAGGAGCTCGCGAGCAGTACTTC.

This chain joins TRBV29-1 and TRBJ2-1; 7 bases fit TRBD1. Trimming at V came to 6 bases and at J to 7 bases, leaving 6 bases not matched to a gene. Per the germline V gene, CDR1 is SQVTM and CDR2 is ANQGSEA. This CDR3 is 12 amino acids long. CDR3 in DNA: TGCAGCGTCGGACAGGACCCTAATGAGCAGTTCTTC. Translating it yields CSVGQDPNEQFF.

This chain joins TRBV5-4 and TRBJ1-1; D might be TRBD1 (5 bases). V lost 0 bases and J lost 3, with 9 bases in between. The length of the CDR3 is 14 residues. The germline V gene has CDR1 SGHNT and CDR2 YYREEE (reference sequence). The CDR3 spells CASSLETGHTEAFF. Here the CDR3 DNA reads TGTGCCAGCAGCTTGGAAACAGGACACACTGAAGCTTTCTTT.

The chain employs TRBV11-2 and TRBJ2-1; TRBD2 matches at 11 bases. This CDR3 comprises 18 residues. V lost 1 base to trimming and J lost 1 base; unmatched junction nucleotides: 6. CDR1 is SGHAT and CDR2 is FQNNGV in the germline V gene. DNA of the CDR3: TGTGCCAGCAGCTTAGTGAGAGCTAGCGGGGGGTCCTACAATGAGCAGTTCTTC. Residues: CASSLVRASGGSYNEQFF.

The chain joins TRBV5-4 to TRBJ2-5, with 9 bases identical to TRBD2. CDR1 is SGHNT and CDR2 is YYREEE in the germline V gene (reference sequence). CDR3 size: 16 residues. J lost 5 bases, V lost 0 bases, and 8 bases had no gene match. In nucleotides, the CDR3 is TGTGCCAGCAGCTTGGCCCCGGGTAGCGGGGGTGAGACCCAGTACTTC. This sequence encodes CASSLAPGSGGETQYF.

The chain combines TRBV7-2 with TRBJ2-6, with TRBD1 as a possible D gene (6 bases). V dropped 3 bases and J dropped 1 base, with 13 bases sitting between them. The CDR3 extends over 17 amino acids. Germline V lookup: CDR1 SGHTA, CDR2 FQGNSA. The chain's CDR3 is CASSFPTGRSGANVLTF. The CDR3 coding sequence is TGTGCCAGCAGCTTCCCGACAGGCAGGTCTGGGGCCAACGTCCTGACTTTC.

A few counts support this clone. V and J are TRBV19 and TRBJ1-1; no clear D gene. Looked up from germline, CDR1 is LNHDA and CDR2 is SQIVND (reference sequence). This CDR3 comprises 14 residues. V shed 3 bases and J shed 0 bases, with 8 bases lying between them. CDR3 DNA: TGTGCCAGTAGTATCAACAGATTGAACACTGAAGCTTTCTTT. Its translation is CASSINRLNTEAFF. Combining the CDR3 with reference TRBV19 and TRBJ1-1 gives the whole variable domain DGGITQSPKYLFRKEGQNVTLSCEQNLNHDAMYWYRQDPGQGLRLIYYSQIVNDFQKGDIAEGYSVSREKKESFPLTVTSAQKNPTAFYLCASSINRLNTEAFFGQGTRLTVV.

V and J are TRBV2 and TRBJ1-4; D call uncertain. The CDR3 covers 13 residues. Germline CDR1 and CDR2: SNHLY and FYNNEI. V lost 6 bases to trimming and J lost 8 bases, with 13 bases between them. CDR3 sequence (DNA): TGTGCCAGCAGGAGGGAGGAAAGCGAAAAACTGTTTTTT. Residues: CASRREESEKLFF.

Here the CDR3 reads CASQGLKGPTSPYF. Here the CDR3 DNA reads TGTGCCAGTCAGGGGCTTAAAGGCCCTACCTCGCCGTACTTC. The chain carries TRBV19 and TRBJ2-7, with a possible D match to TRBD1 (6 bases). The CDR3 runs 14 residues. Trimming left V 8 bases short and J 12 bases short, with 26 bases between. The germline V gene has CDR1 LNHDA and CDR2 SQIVND (reference sequence).

Points on this clone: Compared with germline, one end of the junction differs, possibly owing to a read error. This chain links TRBV11-3 with TRBJ2-5, with 9 bases lining up with TRBD2. This CDR3 has 15 residues. Germline lookup yields CDR1 SGHNT and CDR2 YENEEA. The CDR3 DNA reads TGTGCCAGCAGCAATCAGGGACTAGCCGGAGAGGCCCAGTACTTC. It is translated as CASSNQGLAGEAQYF.

The chain links TRBV5-1 to TRBJ1-1, with 9 positions matching TRBD1. The CDR3 is 13 amino acids. Trimming at V came to 2 bases and at J to 5 bases, leaving 1 base not matched to a gene. Germline lookup yields CDR1 SGHRS and CDR2 YFSETQ. In nucleotides, the CDR3 is TGCGCCAGCAGCTTAGGGACAGGGACTGAAGCTTTCTTT. Encoded protein: CASSLGTGTEAFF.

This clone was recorded a few times. The V call is TRBV27, the J call TRBJ1-6; TRBD1 might be the D (6 bases). In germline, CDR1 is MNHEY, CDR2 SMNVEV (reference sequence). The CDR3 contains 16 residues. V lost 6 bases and J lost 6, with 18 bases in between. CDR3 residues: CASSPTGSSRNSPLHF. CDR3 coding DNA: TGTGCCAGCAGCCCTACAGGGTCCTCTCGTAATTCACCCCTCCACTTT.

The CDR3 nucleotides read TGTGCCAGCAGTCCTGAGCTCGGCTACACCTTC. It encodes CASSPELGYTF. V usage is TRBV6-6 and J usage is TRBJ1-2, with no clear D. The ends were cut back, 5 bases at V and 8 bases at J, with 9 bases in the middle. Germline V gives CDR1 MNHNY, CDR2 SVGAGI (reference sequence). The CDR3 has 11 residues.

The chain uses TRBV7-2 and TRBJ2-7; 7 bases line up with TRBD1. V lost 4 bases and J lost 2; bases outside the gene matches: 5. The CDR3 contains 14 residues. Germline-derived CDR1 and CDR2 are SGHTA and FQGNSA. The CDR3 loop reads CASSSFQGAYEQYF. CDR3 sequence (DNA): TGTGCCAGCAGCTCATTCCAGGGGGCCTACGAGCAGTACTTC.

The chain employs TRBV30 and TRBJ1-6; perhaps TRBD1 as D (5 bases). The V gene lost 3 bases and the J gene lost 0 bases, with 12 bases spanning the gap. Germline values: CDR1 GTSNPN, CDR2 SVGIG (reference sequence). The length of the CDR3 is 16 residues. CDR3 protein: CAWRKGASSYNSPLHF. Written as DNA, the CDR3 is TGTGCCTGGAGGAAAGGGGCCAGCTCCTATAATTCACCCCTCCACTTT.

The rearrangement links TRBV5-1 to TRBJ2-3, with 7 nucleotides matching TRBD1. The trim removed 5 bases at V and 2 bases at J, leaving 8 bases unmatched. The germline CDR1 and CDR2 sequences are SGHRS and YFSETQ. CDR3 length equals 15 residues. DNA of the CDR3: TGCGCCAGCAGGTATGAAGGGGGCTCCACAGATACGCAGTATTTT. This translates into CASRYEGGSTDTQYF.

The gene calls are TRBV10-3 and TRBJ1-1; 7 bases are a match to TRBD1. Germline lookup yields CDR1 ENHRY and CDR2 SYGVKD. This CDR3 region has 13 residues. Unmatched junction bases numbered 8, after V lost 11 bases and J lost 2 bases. Here the CDR3 reads CASTRGGNTEAFF. DNA for the CDR3: TGTGCCTCCACCCGAGGGGGCAACACTGAAGCTTTCTTT.